This T cell receptor beta chain came from a study of OX40 agonist ivuxolimab in advanced cancers. The CDR3 loop spans 14 amino acids. Losses at the gene ends were 3 bases for V and 4 bases for J; bases not matched to a gene: 5. Germline CDR1 SNHLY, CDR2 FYNNEI. Using immunoSEQ multiplex PCR, the repertoire was profiled, and TCRdb retains in-frame clones only, with some absent. Seen here are 45,000 to 55,000 clones, roughly 85% observed once, and the top ten hold roughly 9.9%. Individuals having autoimmune disease history or systemic immunosuppression were not enrolled. The sample consisted of CD4+ or CD8+ T cells sorted from blood, taken in a trial of the OX40 agonist ivuxolimab. The receptor was derived from an adult with an advanced solid tumor such as melanoma, head and neck, liver or kidney cancer. The gene calls are TRBV2 and TRBJ1-2, with TRBD1 matching 7 bases. The CDR3 loop reads CASSDSGGPYGYTF. For the CDR3, the DNA is TGTGCCAGCAGTGACTCAGGGGGACCCTATGGCTACACCTTC.